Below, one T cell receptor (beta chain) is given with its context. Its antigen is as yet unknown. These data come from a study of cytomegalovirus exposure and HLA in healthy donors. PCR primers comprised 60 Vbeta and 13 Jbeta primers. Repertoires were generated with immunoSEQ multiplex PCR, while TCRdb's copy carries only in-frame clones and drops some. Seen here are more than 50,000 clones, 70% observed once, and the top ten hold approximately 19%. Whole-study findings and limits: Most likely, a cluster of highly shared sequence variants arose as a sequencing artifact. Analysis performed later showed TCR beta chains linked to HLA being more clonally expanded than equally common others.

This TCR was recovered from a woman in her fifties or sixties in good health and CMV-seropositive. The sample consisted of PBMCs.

CDR3 bases: TGTGCCAGCAGTTTCAAGCCGACAGGCTTCATGAACACTGAAGCTTTCTTT. This encodes CASSFKPTGFMNTEAFF. This rearrangement joins TRBV27 to TRBJ1-1; tentative D call: TRBD1 (6 bases). Trimming removed 3 bases from V and 0 bases from J, with 17 bases in between. Per the germline V gene, CDR1 is MNHEY and CDR2 is SMNVEV (reference sequence). The CDR3 spans 17 residues.